This T cell receptor (beta chain) was identified during a study of T-cell reconstitution after alpha-beta-depleted transplantation in children. General observations from the study: As was reported, about two months after transplant, alpha-beta T cells came from several hundred expanded graft clones. For some patients, TCRbeta diversity was high at day 60 because of recipient T cells and thymic progenitors that survived. After one year, T-cell counts and TCRbeta diversity mostly came from new T cells.

CDR3 size: 16 residues. CDR1 and CDR2 (germline): KGHSH, LQKENI. After removal of 2 bases from V and 0 bases from J, the junction contained 4 bases not matched to a gene. Unique molecular identifiers were used in preparing the TCRbeta library. MiXCR was run by TCRdb on the PCR reads, yielding one entry per CDR3 protein. The sample has 700,000 to 950,000 distinct CDR3 sequences, roughly 15% seen once. With respect to this clonotype: The antigen is unknown.

The origin of this receptor is a male patient younger than 18 who had a stem cell transplant for acute lymphoblastic leukemia, so the T cells may come from the graft donor. The rearrangement links TRBV18 to TRBJ2-5; 9 nucleotides line up with TRBD1. This material consisted of PBMCs, mostly from graft donor cells, taken 360 days after TCRalphabeta/CD19-depleted stem cell transplant. The CDR3 protein is CASSPRDRVYQETQYF. CDR3 nucleotide sequence: TGTGCCAGCTCACCAAGGGACAGGGTTTACCAAGAGACCCAGTACTTC.